This TCR beta chain originates from a study of blood T cell repertoires in COVID-19 (dated by TCRdb to 2018 to 2021). General notes on the study: The collaborator samples originated in the United States, Italy and Spain and spanned the acute and convalescent phases of COVID-19. Where available, HLA class I and class II types were taken from metadata supplied by the sample provider and were not determined by assay-based typing. The material from the prospective study consisted of cDNA or gDNA derived from T cells, B-cell-depleted T cells, or PBMCs. Deeply sampled blood TCRbeta repertoires from subjects exposed to, actively infected with, or recovered from COVID-19 were included in the dataset. The repertoires were released in a freely available public database meant as a resource for research on the immune response to SARS-CoV-2. A de-identified subject ID, COVID-19 status, age in years and sex were almost always included in the sample metadata. Samples were obtained from the ongoing ImmuneRACE study (first 160 participants) and from 1,200 or so subjects provided by 6 global collaborators.

This clone was found once. This clone's antigen is unknown. No clone much larger than this one lies a single base away; base qualities are absent. Here is what the overall study found, with its caveats: The amount of clinical and demographic metadata varied by source and participant and was provided uncurated.

The collaborating institutions used their own protocols to collect whole blood in K2EDTA tubes. For TCRbeta analysis, collaborator samples were shipped as frozen whole blood, as isolated PBMCs, or as DNA extracted from either sample type. The CDR3 spans 15 residues, from the cysteine through the phenylalanine. Here the CDR3 DNA is all that survives: 45 bases in frame from base 1. V has 5 bases trimmed and J has 4 bases trimmed; junction bases matching no gene number 8. The germline V gene specifies MDHEN as CDR1 and SYDVKM as CDR2. The immunoSEQ Assay, a bias-controlled multiplex PCR, was used to amplify TCRbeta CDR3 regions from genomic DNA. On the authors' methods: Nucleated cell counts per sample were estimated from amplification of reference gene primers within the assay. To quantify the absolute abundance of each unique TCRbeta CDR3 rearrangement, sequence reads were collapsed and filtered. Productive Simpson clonality was computed per sample as the square root of Simpson's diversity index over productive rearrangements. Imported from immuneACCESS, the table was reduced by TCRdb to in-frame sequences with V and J called. These copies leave out some clones; in studies compared against another copy, an unresolved V gene accounts for under half, and the cause of the remainder is not known. That table gives V, J and clone size, and the DNA gave D and trimming. The sample profile shows 65,000 to 95,000 clones; approximately 90% of them were found once. The ten largest clones add up to around 12% of the sample.

Sequencing used peripheral blood. The V and J segments used are TRBV28 and TRBJ2-1; 7 bases in the middle match TRBD1. The sequence came from a man between 70 and 80 years old with active or convalescent COVID-19. Here the CDR3 is given as CASSPGDRKYNEQFF. The DNA sequence is given as TGTGCCAGCAGTCCCGGGGACAGAAAATACAATGAGCAGTTCTTC.